These T cell receptor beta chains were read from a single sample in a study of breast tumors, draining lymph nodes, adjacent tissues. TCRdb passed the multiplex PCR reads through MiXCR, listing each CDR3 protein once. The sample gives approximately 280,000 distinct CDR3 sequences, over 30% of which show up once; more than 0.85% is in the top ten. Sequencing input: axillary lymph node tissue. The receptors here all came from a female donor with breast cancer. Some clones in this sample may be carry-over from other donors' samples. The CDR3 runs from the conserved cysteine through the conserved F or W. Each record gives: V gene, D gene, J gene, clone size, CDR3 protein, CDR3 DNA. A D gene is named only where the DNA matches it firmly. Size is omitted from some rows. Given values are once, few, many or a class for expanded clones.

V gene: TRBV19
D gene: -
J gene: TRBJ1-3
clone size: many
CDR3 protein: CASSIVGGPGSGNTIYF
CDR3 DNA: TGTGCCAGTAGTATTGTCGGGGGGCCTGGCTCTGGAAACACCATATATTTT

V gene: TRBV20-1
D gene: -
J gene: TRBJ1-5
clone size: -
CDR3 protein: CSASGQYQPQHF
CDR3 DNA: TGCAGTGCTAGTGGTCAATATCAGCCCCAGCATTTT

V gene: TRBV5-1
D gene: -
J gene: TRBJ2-5
clone size: few
CDR3 protein: CASSRIEAETQYF
CDR3 DNA: TGCGCCAGCAGCCGAATTGAGGCAGAGACCCAGTACTTC

V gene: TRBV3-1
D gene: TRBD2
J gene: TRBJ2-4
clone size: -
CDR3 protein: CASSQGFAGGRENIQYF
CDR3 DNA: TGTGCCAGCAGCCAAGGTTTTGCGGGGGGCCGAGAGAACATTCAGTACTTC

V gene: TRBV7-6
D gene: -
J gene: TRBJ2-4
clone size: -
CDR3 protein: CASSLEGEAGAENIQYF
CDR3 DNA: TGTGCCAGCAGCTTAGAAGGGGAGGCCGGGGCCGAAAACATTCAGTACTTC

V gene: TRBV30
D gene: -
J gene: TRBJ2-5
clone size: -
CDR3 protein: CVRSEGGGKTQYF
CDR3 DNA: TGTGTCCGGAGTGAGGGGGGAGGAAAGACCCAGTACTTC

V gene: TRBV28
D gene: TRBD2
J gene: TRBJ2-7
clone size: -
CDR3 protein: CASSLYSGRSEQYF
CDR3 DNA: TGTGCCAGCAGTTTATATAGCGGGAGAAGCGAGCAGTACTTC

V gene: TRBV27
D gene: -
J gene: TRBJ2-7
clone size: -
CDR3 protein: CASTTSDPTGENYEQYF
CDR3 DNA: TGTGCCAGCACCACGTCGGACCCTACGGGGGAGAACTACGAGCAGTACTTC

V gene: TRBV27
D gene: TRBD1
J gene: TRBJ1-3
clone size: -
CDR3 protein: CASSLSLVGDRGGNTIYF
CDR3 DNA: TGTGCCAGCAGTTTATCGTTAGTGGGAGACAGGGGAGGAAACACCATATATTTT

V gene: TRBV5-6
D gene: TRBD1
J gene: TRBJ1-2
clone size: many
CDR3 protein: CASLQGGRSNYGYTF
CDR3 DNA: TGTGCCAGCTTACAGGGGGGACGGTCTAACTATGGCTACACCTTC

V gene: TRBV11-3
D gene: -
J gene: TRBJ2-1
clone size: many
CDR3 protein: CASSLTAPYYNEQFF
CDR3 DNA: TGTGCCAGCAGCCTCACGGCTCCATATTACAATGAGCAGTTCTTC

V gene: TRBV20-1
D gene: TRBD2
J gene: TRBJ2-2
clone size: few
CDR3 protein: CSARGGISGPAGARTGELFF
CDR3 DNA: TGCAGTGCTAGGGGGGGGATCAGCGGACCAGCGGGAGCTCGTACCGGGGAGCTGTTTTTT

V gene: TRBV2
D gene: TRBD1
J gene: TRBJ1-5
clone size: many
CDR3 protein: CASRTGLGNQPQHF
CDR3 DNA: TGTGCCAGCAGGACAGGGTTAGGCAATCAGCCCCAGCATTTT

V gene: TRBV29-1
D gene: -
J gene: TRBJ2-5
clone size: many
CDR3 protein: CSVAKDFMGETQYF
CDR3 DNA: TGCAGCGTTGCAAAGGACTTTATGGGGGAGACCCAGTACTTC

V gene: TRBV20-1
D gene: -
J gene: TRBJ2-2
clone size: many
CDR3 protein: CSAQNTGELFF
CDR3 DNA: TGCAGTGCTCAAAACACCGGGGAGCTGTTTTTT

V gene: TRBV19
D gene: -
J gene: TRBJ1-5
clone size: many
CDR3 protein: CASSTPRGGNQPQHF
CDR3 DNA: TGTGCCAGTAGTACCCCCCGGGGAGGCAATCAGCCCCAGCATTTT

V gene: TRBV10-1
D gene: -
J gene: TRBJ2-2
clone size: many
CDR3 protein: CASSDGNTDTGELFF
CDR3 DNA: TGCGCCAGCAGTGACGGGAACACTGACACCGGGGAGCTGTTTTTT

V gene: TRBV29-1
D gene: -
J gene: TRBJ2-7
clone size: many
CDR3 protein: CSVVPPERSYEQYF
CDR3 DNA: TGCAGCGTTGTCCCTCCCGAACGCTCCTACGAGCAGTACTTC

V gene: TRBV6-1
D gene: -
J gene: TRBJ1-1
clone size: -
CDR3 protein: CASSYKAGITEAFF
CDR3 DNA: TGTGCCAGCAGTTACAAGGCAGGAATCACTGAAGCTTTCTTT

V gene: TRBV20-1
D gene: TRBD1
J gene: TRBJ1-2
clone size: -
CDR3 protein: CSARVRTGVRMYGYTF
CDR3 DNA: TGCAGTGCTAGAGTACGGACAGGGGTCCGAATGTATGGCTACACCTTC

V gene: TRBV15
D gene: -
J gene: TRBJ1-4
clone size: -
CDR3 protein: CATRRSAGNEKLSF
CDR3 DNA: TGTGCCACCAGAAGGTCGGCAGGGAATGAAAAACTGTCTTTT

V gene: TRBV12-3/TRBV12-4
D gene: -
J gene: TRBJ2-2
clone size: few
CDR3 protein: CASSLIQGSANTGELFF
CDR3 DNA: TGTGCCAGCAGTTTAATTCAGGGGTCCGCGAACACCGGGGAGCTGTTTTTT

V gene: TRBV27
D gene: -
J gene: TRBJ1-6
clone size: many
CDR3 protein: CASSPDGRTNLHF
CDR3 DNA: TGTGCCAGCAGTCCAGACGGAAGGACTAATCTCCACTTT

V gene: TRBV5-1
D gene: -
J gene: TRBJ2-5
clone size: many
CDR3 protein: CASSLVPGDVETQYF
CDR3 DNA: TGCGCCAGCAGCTTGGTCCCAGGGGACGTTGAGACCCAGTACTTC

V gene: TRBV11-2
D gene: TRBD1
J gene: TRBJ2-5
clone size: -
CDR3 protein: CASSGQGFAQETQYF
CDR3 DNA: TGTGCCAGCAGCGGACAGGGTTTCGCCCAAGAGACCCAGTACTTC

V gene: TRBV6-6
D gene: TRBD2
J gene: TRBJ2-5
clone size: many
CDR3 protein: CATQRGGRAGETQYF
CDR3 DNA: TGTGCCACCCAAAGGGGCGGGAGGGCCGGGGAGACCCAGTACTTC

V gene: TRBV10-3
D gene: -
J gene: TRBJ1-5
clone size: -
CDR3 protein: CAVSESGQEGQPQHF
CDR3 DNA: TGTGCCGTCAGTGAGTCCGGGCAGGAAGGCCAGCCCCAGCATTTT

V gene: TRBV30
D gene: -
J gene: TRBJ1-2
clone size: many
CDR3 protein: CAWRNTGAPGYTF
CDR3 DNA: TGTGCCTGGAGGAACACCGGGGCCCCTGGCTACACCTTC

V gene: TRBV20-1
D gene: -
J gene: TRBJ1-6
clone size: -
CDR3 protein: CSARVTSGSSYNSPLHF
CDR3 DNA: TGCAGTGCTAGAGTCACTAGCGGGAGTTCCTATAATTCACCCCTCCACTTT

V gene: TRBV6-6
D gene: TRBD2
J gene: TRBJ2-2
clone size: -
CDR3 protein: CASSHVGLPNTGELFF
CDR3 DNA: TGTGCCAGCAGTCACGTGGGACTACCGAACACCGGGGAGCTGTTTTTT

V gene: TRBV15
D gene: -
J gene: TRBJ2-6
clone size: -
CDR3 protein: CATSRDKSSGANVLTF
CDR3 DNA: TGTGCCACCAGCAGAGATAAGAGCTCTGGGGCCAACGTCCTGACTTTC

V gene: TRBV7-3
D gene: TRBD2
J gene: TRBJ2-7
clone size: -
CDR3 protein: CASSLGLAGGTSYEQYF
CDR3 DNA: TGTGCCAGCAGCTTGGGACTAGCGGGAGGTACTTCCTACGAGCAGTACTTC

V gene: TRBV6-4
D gene: -
J gene: TRBJ1-5
clone size: -
CDR3 protein: CASSYSESIDQSAPAF
CDR3 DNA: TGTGCCAGCAGTTATTCAGAAAGTATAGATCAATCAGCCCCAGCATTT

V gene: TRBV12-3/TRBV12-4
D gene: TRBD2
J gene: TRBJ2-3
clone size: -
CDR3 protein: CAIGGPGTSGRVTDTQYF
CDR3 DNA: TGTGCCATCGGGGGTCCCGGGACTAGCGGGAGAGTTACAGATACGCAGTATTTT

V gene: TRBV3-1
D gene: TRBD2
J gene: TRBJ2-3
clone size: few
CDR3 protein: CASSQGLVAGDTQYF
CDR3 DNA: TGTGCCAGCAGCCAAGGACTAGTAGCGGGAGATACGCAGTATTTT

V gene: TRBV5-1
D gene: TRBD1
J gene: TRBJ1-2
clone size: many
CDR3 protein: CASSLDTGAGYGYTF
CDR3 DNA: TGCGCCAGCAGCTTGGATACAGGGGCGGGCTATGGCTACACCTTC

V gene: TRBV12-3/TRBV12-4
D gene: -
J gene: TRBJ2-1
clone size: many
CDR3 protein: CATTTGANNEQFF
CDR3 DNA: TGTGCCACCACGACCGGGGCTAACAATGAGCAGTTCTTC

V gene: TRBV19
D gene: -
J gene: TRBJ1-5
clone size: many
CDR3 protein: CASTDRGRSNQPQHF
CDR3 DNA: TGTGCCAGTACCGATCGGGGAAGGAGCAATCAGCCCCAGCATTTT

V gene: TRBV5-5
D gene: TRBD2
J gene: TRBJ2-2
clone size: -
CDR3 protein: CASSPPGLAGRLFPGELFF
CDR3 DNA: TGTGCCAGCAGCCCCCCCGGACTAGCGGGAAGGTTATTCCCCGGGGAGCTGTTTTTT

V gene: TRBV7-2
D gene: -
J gene: TRBJ2-3
clone size: many
CDR3 protein: CASSLENPDTQYF
CDR3 DNA: TGTGCCAGCAGCTTAGAAAACCCAGATACGCAGTATTTT

V gene: TRBV29-1
D gene: -
J gene: TRBJ1-2
clone size: -
CDR3 protein: CSVAAGNYGYTF
CDR3 DNA: TGCAGCGTTGCAGCAGGAAACTATGGCTACACCTTC

V gene: TRBV5-4
D gene: TRBD1
J gene: TRBJ2-4
clone size: few
CDR3 protein: CASSRQGAAKNIQYF
CDR3 DNA: TGTGCCAGCAGCCGGCAGGGGGCGGCCAAAAACATTCAGTACTTC

V gene: TRBV20-1
D gene: -
J gene: TRBJ2-5
clone size: many
CDR3 protein: CSARDHRSGPKETQYF
CDR3 DNA: TGCAGTGCTAGAGATCATAGGAGCGGACCTAAAGAGACCCAGTACTTC

V gene: TRBV10-3
D gene: -
J gene: TRBJ1-5
clone size: many
CDR3 protein: CAINQDRGTPQHF
CDR3 DNA: TGTGCCATCAATCAGGACAGAGGGACGCCCCAGCATTTT

V gene: TRBV6-5
D gene: TRBD1
J gene: TRBJ1-6
clone size: many
CDR3 protein: CASSPGTGDNSPLHF
CDR3 DNA: TGTGCCAGCAGTCCCGGGACAGGGGATAATTCACCCCTCCACTTT

V gene: TRBV7-5
D gene: -
J gene: TRBJ2-5
clone size: once
CDR3 protein: CIWNGKTQYF
CDR3 DNA: TGTATCTGGAACGGAAAGACCCAGTACTTC

V gene: TRBV9
D gene: -
J gene: TRBJ1-2
clone size: many
CDR3 protein: CASSVSGTAAYGYTF
CDR3 DNA: TGTGCCAGCAGCGTAAGCGGGACGGCTGCCTATGGCTACACCTTC

V gene: TRBV25-1
D gene: -
J gene: TRBJ2-7
clone size: many
CDR3 protein: CASSEGTGLLYEQYF
CDR3 DNA: TGTGCCAGCAGTGAAGGGACGGGACTCCTTTACGAGCAGTACTTC

V gene: TRBV5-1
D gene: -
J gene: TRBJ2-2
clone size: many
CDR3 protein: CASSSQTGNTGELFF
CDR3 DNA: TGCGCCAGCAGCTCCCAGACAGGGAACACCGGGGAGCTGTTTTTT

V gene: TRBV5-1
D gene: -
J gene: TRBJ2-1
clone size: many
CDR3 protein: CASSLRGASYNEQFF
CDR3 DNA: TGCGCCAGCAGCTTGAGGGGGGCCTCCTACAATGAGCAGTTCTTC

V gene: TRBV29-1
D gene: -
J gene: TRBJ2-1
clone size: many
CDR3 protein: CSVERGLAVLSYNEQFF
CDR3 DNA: TGCAGCGTTGAAAGGGGGCTAGCGGTCCTCTCCTACAATGAGCAGTTCTTC

V gene: TRBV28
D gene: -
J gene: TRBJ2-5
clone size: -
CDR3 protein: CASSLGGAVETQYF
CDR3 DNA: TGTGCCAGCAGTTTGGGTGGGGCCGTAGAGACCCAGTACTTC

V gene: TRBV20-1
D gene: -
J gene: TRBJ2-2
clone size: -
CDR3 protein: CSARVWSSVTPGELFF
CDR3 DNA: TGCAGTGCTAGAGTCTGGAGTAGCGTGACCCCCGGGGAGCTGTTTTTT

V gene: TRBV7-2
D gene: -
J gene: TRBJ2-7
clone size: many
CDR3 protein: CASSLGARGGQYF
CDR3 DNA: TGTGCCAGCAGCTTAGGCGCTAGAGGGGGGCAGTACTTC

V gene: TRBV7-9
D gene: TRBD2
J gene: TRBJ2-1
clone size: many
CDR3 protein: CASSQTSGRANEQFF
CDR3 DNA: TGTGCCAGCAGCCAAACTAGCGGGAGGGCCAATGAGCAGTTCTTC

V gene: TRBV20-1
D gene: TRBD1
J gene: TRBJ2-1
clone size: many
CDR3 protein: CSAALRDRGSEQFF
CDR3 DNA: TGCAGTGCAGCGCTCCGGGACAGGGGAAGTGAGCAGTTCTTC